The 21 T cell receptor beta chains below come from one sample, sequenced in a study of blood T cell repertoires in COVID-19. Assay: immunoSEQ multiplex PCR; the TCRdb copy retains only in-frame clones and omits some. The profile covers over 100,000 clones, with approximately 88% appearing a single time and 10% taken by the ten largest. The sample consisted of peripheral blood. The receptors were sampled from a man aged 50 to 60 with acute or convalescent COVID-19.

There are a few counts of this clone. This chain uses TRBV2 with TRBJ1-1; TRBD1 is a possible D gene (6 bases). CDR3 length: 14 residues. Germline-derived CDR1 and CDR2 are SNHLY and FYNNEI. The V and J ends lost 4 bases and 4 bases respectively, with 13 bases between them. Written as DNA, the CDR3 is TGTGCCAGCAGTGTACAGGGTGCTCGCACTGAAGCTTTCTTT. It yields the protein CASSVQGARTEAFF. The variable domain in full, completed from reference TRBV2 and TRBJ1-1, reads EPEVTQTPSHQVTQMGQEVILRCVPISNHLYFYWYRQILGQKVEFLVSFYNNEISEKSEIFDDQFSVERPDGSNFTLKIRSTKLEDSAMYFCASSVQGARTEAFFGQGTRLTVV.

As to this clone: A junction end diverges from the germline sequence, so it may reflect a read error. The CDR3: CASSFFGVRRGVF. In DNA, the CDR3 is TGTGCCAGCAGTTTCTTTGGAGTCCGACGCGGGGTCTTC. This chain connects TRBV12-3 or TRBV12-4 to TRBJ2-1, with D perhaps TRBD2 (6 bases). This CDR3 is 13 amino acids long.

The chain has TRBV5-1 and TRBJ2-5; TRBD1 is a possible D gene (6 bases). Germline values: CDR1 SGHRS, CDR2 YFSETQ. The CDR3 consists of 24 residues. V lost 1 base, J lost 5 bases, and 42 bases lay in between. The DNA of the CDR3 is TGCGCCAGCAGCTTGCGGTTAGTTCCCCAAAGCCGCGAAATAAACAGGGTACCGGGGGAGACCCAGTACTTC. Translation: CASSLRLVPQSREINRVPGETQYF.

This chain links TRBV5-6 with TRBJ1-2; D is possibly TRBD1 (5 bases). CDR3 length equals 15 residues. Looked up from germline, CDR1 is SGHDT and CDR2 is YYEEEE. V was trimmed by 4 bases and J by 1 base, leaving 14 bases between them. The CDR3 DNA sequence: TGTGCCAGCAGCCTGGTAGGGGAGGGTAACTATGGCTACACCTTC. This translates into CASSLVGEGNYGYTF.

The chain combines TRBV7-3 with TRBJ1-3, with D possibly being TRBD1 (5 bases). CDR3 length: 15 residues. Germline V lookup: CDR1 SGHTA, CDR2 FQGTGA. Deletions cut 5 bases from V and 4 bases from J, with 15 bases between. CDR3: CASSPNRGLGNTIYF. DNA of the CDR3: TGTGCCAGCAGCCCTAACCGGGGGTTAGGAAACACCATATATTTT.

The chain recombines TRBV19 with TRBJ2-1, with 12 bases aligning to TRBD2. There are 17 residues in the CDR3. Germline V gene sequence: CDR1 LNHDA, CDR2 SQIVND (reference sequence). After removal of 3 bases from V and 7 bases from J, the junction contained 10 bases not matched to a gene. The CDR3 sequence: CASSMFLAGGPLNEQFF. The CDR3 nucleotides read TGTGCCAGTAGTATGTTTCTAGCGGGAGGGCCCCTGAATGAGCAGTTCTTC.

The V gene is TRBV5-1, the J gene TRBJ2-3, with TRBD1 matching 7 bases. With V trimmed by 7 bases and J by 5 bases, 7 bases remained unmatched. CDR3 length: 13 amino acids. The germline V gene encodes CDR1 SGHRS and CDR2 YFSETQ. The DNA of the CDR3 is TGCGCCAGCTCGGGACAGAGCCTAGATACGCAGTATTTT. Its protein product is CASSGQSLDTQYF.

In this sample, this clone turned up a few times. The chain carries TRBV5-1 and TRBJ1-2; tentative D call: TRBD1 (6 bases). Trimming pared 4 bases from V and 7 bases from J, leaving 17 bases between. There are 14 residues in the CDR3. Germline lookup yields CDR1 SGHRS and CDR2 YFSETQ. The CDR3 coding sequence is TGCGCCAGCAGCCAATCCCAGGGGTCGGGTGGCTACACCTTC. Translation: CASSQSQGSGGYTF.

This chain connects TRBV5-4 to TRBJ1-2, with 9 bases matching TRBD1. V shed 4 bases and J 7 bases; nucleotides not matched to a gene: 8. The CDR3 contains 14 residues. In germline, CDR1 is SGHNT, CDR2 YYREEE (reference sequence). The CDR3 bases are TGTGCCAGCAGCCCGGGACAGGGAATCGGTGGCTACACCTTC. It codes for CASSPGQGIGGYTF.

V and J are TRBV30 and TRBJ1-2; D is perhaps TRBD1 (6 bases). There are 13 residues in the CDR3. V lost 4 bases and J lost 5, with 14 bases in between. Germline CDR1 GTSNPN, CDR2 SVGIG (reference sequence). The CDR3 reads CAWMSAGAYGYTF. The CDR3, as DNA: TGTGCCTGGATGTCGGCAGGGGCTTATGGCTACACCTTC.

This clone was detected once. For the CDR3, the DNA is TGTGCCAGCAGTCTAACTCTGGGACTCAGGGAAGGCTACACCTTC. It translates to CASSLTLGLREGYTF. This chain joins TRBV28 and TRBJ1-2, with D perhaps matching TRBD1 (5 bases). Trimming took 5 bases from V and 8 from J, leaving 21 bases between them. CDR1 is MDHEN, CDR2 SYDVKM, per germline. CDR3 length: 15 amino acids.

The chain recombines TRBV28 with TRBJ2-7; TRBD1 might be the D (6 bases). CDR1 is MDHEN, CDR2 SYDVKM, per germline. V lost 2 bases and J 3 bases, leaving 11 bases between the germline ends. CDR3 length equals 14 residues. The CDR3 is CASSLLRDNYEQYF. The CDR3 DNA follows: TGTGCCAGCAGTTTACTCCGGGACAACTACGAGCAGTACTTC.

This clone appeared a single time. CDR3 amino acids: CASGGGTSNQPQHF. CDR3 sequence (DNA): TGTGCCTCCGGGGGGGGAACGAGCAATCAGCCCCAGCATTTT. The rearrangement links TRBV6-6 to TRBJ1-5; tentative D call: TRBD1 (5 bases). CDR1 and CDR2 (germline): MNHNY, SVGAGI (reference sequence). V lost 11 bases and J lost 1, with 15 bases in between. This CDR3 is 14 amino acids long.

The rearrangement joins TRBV28 to TRBJ1-5; D unclear. The germline gives CDR1 MDHEN, CDR2 SYDVKM. The CDR3 extends over 15 amino acids. The germline V and J ends were trimmed by 5 bases and 4 bases, with 15 bases remaining between them. CDR3 sequence reads: CASSRGNSLNQPQHF. The CDR3 nucleotides read TGTGCCAGCAGTCGGGGAAACAGCCTAAATCAGCCCCAGCATTTT.

The genes are TRBV9 and TRBJ2-7, with 9 bases identical to TRBD2. J gave up 2 bases and V 0 bases, and 3 bases lay outside the gene matches. The germline gives CDR1 SGDLS, CDR2 YYNGEE. This CDR3 is built from 15 residues. This CDR3 reads CASSVAASGAYEQYF. The CDR3 DNA reads TGTGCCAGCAGCGTAGCGGCTAGCGGGGCCTACGAGCAGTACTTC.

The rearrangement links TRBV9 to TRBJ1-1; 7 bases are shared with TRBD1. The CDR3 totals 14 residues. The J segment lost 3 bases and the V segment lost 4 bases, leaving 6 bases of the junction unmatched. Germline V gene data show CDR1 as SGDLS and CDR2 as YYNGEE. CDR3 in DNA: TGTGCCAGCAGCCCACAGGGGCCTTACACTGAAGCTTTCTTT. Residues: CASSPQGPYTEAFF.

J is TRBJ1-5 and V is TRBV15, with 7 bases fitting TRBD1. With 6 bases clipped from V and 9 bases from J, the junction kept 8 bases outside the gene matches. CDR3 length: 13 residues. Germline loops: CDR1 LNHNV, CDR2 YYDKDF (reference sequence). The CDR3 nucleotides are TGTGCCACCAGTGACAGGGCCCTGCGGCCCCAGCATTTT. It encodes CATSDRALRPQHF.

The CDR3 loop reads CASSYSSGQWYF. DNA for the CDR3: TGTGCCAGCAGTTACTCTTCGGGACAGTGGTACTTC. The chain has TRBV6-5 and TRBJ2-7; 7 bases align to TRBD1. Trimming took 0 bases from V and 12 from J; bases not matched to a gene: 5. The V gene's germline CDR1 is MNHEY and CDR2 SVGAGI. The CDR3 is 12 residues long.

J is TRBJ1-5 and V is TRBV2; perhaps TRBD1 as D (6 bases). This CDR3 region has 13 residues. In germline, CDR1 is SNHLY, CDR2 FYNNEI. The V end was cut by 6 bases, the J end by 3 bases, with 9 bases between. The CDR3 DNA sequence: TGTGCCAGCAGCAGGGACATCAATCAGCCCCAGCATTTT. This gives the protein CASSRDINQPQHF.

The CDR3 spells CAWGTRGSKYEQYF. The CDR3 DNA reads TGTGCCTGGGGAACCCGAGGATCTAAATACGAGCAGTACTTC. V gene TRBV30 combines with J gene TRBJ2-7; D ambiguous. This CDR3 is built from 14 residues. Germline V gives CDR1 GTSNPN, CDR2 SVGIG (reference sequence). The V end was cut by 5 bases, the J end by 4 bases, with 18 bases between.

This sequence joins TRBV9 and TRBJ1-6; D gene unclear. Trimming cost V 3 bases and J 6 bases, with 16 bases left between them. The CDR3 runs 16 residues. Germline assignment: CDR1 SGDLS and CDR2 YYNGEE. The CDR3 DNA is TGTGCCAGCAGCGCAAGAGACTCGGGAGTTAATTCACCCCTCCACTTT. Its protein product is CASSARDSGVNSPLHF.